The next 8 T cell receptor beta chains were all read from a single sample in a study of OX40 agonist ivuxolimab in advanced cancers. Measured with immunoSEQ multiplex PCR; TCRdb has only the in-frame clones, and not every one. The repertoire holds 15,000 to 20,000 clones, with more than 85% as singletons. The sequenced sample was CD4+ or CD8+ T cells sorted from blood, obtained in a trial of the OX40 agonist ivuxolimab. These receptors all stem from an adult with an advanced solid tumor such as melanoma, head and neck, liver or kidney cancer.

The chain has TRBV5-1 and TRBJ2-1; 10 bases agree with TRBD2. Per germline, CDR1 SGHRS and CDR2 YFSETQ. Trimming removed 0 bases from V and 5 bases from J; junction bases left unmatched: 2. This CDR3 comprises 15 residues. The CDR3 loop is CASSLGTSGHNEQFF. DNA for the CDR3: TGCGCCAGCAGCTTGGGGACTAGCGGCCACAATGAGCAGTTCTTC.

The V call is TRBV13, the J call TRBJ1-1, with 7 bases identical to TRBD1. Germline assignment: CDR1 PRHDT and CDR2 FYEKMQ (reference sequence). With 5 bases clipped from V and 5 bases from J, the junction kept 5 bases outside the gene matches. The CDR3 has 13 residues. CDR3 amino acids: CASSHRGRTEAFF. DNA for the CDR3: TGTGCCAGCAGCCACAGGGGAAGGACTGAAGCTTTCTTT.

CDR3 sequence (DNA): TGTGCCAGCTCACCATTGGCTGAACGGATGTCCACTGAAGCTTTCTTT. This codes for CASSPLAERMSTEAFF. The J gene is TRBJ1-1, the V gene TRBV18, with D unclear. From germline, CDR1 is KGHSH and CDR2 LQKENI. V lost 2 bases to trimming and J lost 4 bases, with 17 bases between them. The length of the CDR3 is 16 residues.

The table lists this clone with a count of one. This chain uses TRBV6-5 with TRBJ2-1; 10 bases agree with TRBD1. The germline CDR1 and CDR2 sequences are MNHEY and SVGAGI. This CDR3 region has 15 residues. Losses at the gene ends were 5 bases for V and 3 bases for J; bases not matched to a gene: 4. CDR3 residues: CASSRGTGDYNEQFF. As DNA, the CDR3 is TGTGCCAGCAGTCGCGGGACAGGGGACTACAATGAGCAGTTCTTC.

The chain couples TRBV6-5 to TRBJ2-7; 7 bases are a match to TRBD2. Germline trimming cut 2 bases from V and 2 bases from J; bases unmatched to any gene: 9. From germline, CDR1 is MNHEY and CDR2 SVGAGI. This CDR3 spans 16 amino acids. CDR3 nucleotide sequence: TGTGCCAGCAGTTACCAAACGGGGGGTCGGGCCTACGAGCAGTACTTC. Amino acids: CASSYQTGGRAYEQYF.

The V and J genes are TRBV5-6 and TRBJ2-1; TRBD2 agrees at 8 bases. The CDR3 covers 12 residues. V shed 4 bases, J shed 9 bases, and the junction held 3 bases outside the gene matches. CDR1 is SGHDT, CDR2 YYEEEE, per germline. This CDR3 reads CASSPLAAEQFF. The CDR3 DNA follows: TGTGCCAGCAGCCCACTAGCGGCTGAGCAGTTCTTC.

The V gene is TRBV28, the J gene TRBJ1-2; the D is unclear. The germline V and J ends were trimmed by 8 bases and 5 bases, with 24 bases remaining between them. The length of the CDR3 is 16 residues. Germline CDR1 MDHEN, CDR2 SYDVKM. The CDR3 here is CASAATTSDVRYGYTF. The CDR3 nucleotides are TGTGCCAGCGCCGCCACTACGTCGGACGTTCGGTATGGCTACACCTTC.

The J gene is TRBJ2-7, the V gene TRBV19, with 7 nucleotides matching TRBD2. Losses at the gene ends were 6 bases for V and 0 bases for J; bases not matched to a gene: 8. CDR1 is LNHDA and CDR2 is SQIVND in the germline V gene (reference sequence). CDR3 length: 15 residues. CDR3 protein: CASSYWAGDSYEQYF. The CDR3 nucleotides read TGTGCCAGTAGCTATTGGGCGGGGGACTCCTACGAGCAGTACTTC.